The entry below gives a single T cell receptor beta chain sequence along with its context. Its antigen is as yet unknown. The data were taken from a study of a mutant IDH1 vaccine in newly diagnosed glioma. Overall study: Radiotherapy alone preceded vaccination by 4-6 weeks; alternatively, vaccination started with temozolomide cycles. Therapy received beforehand was radiotherapy, temozolomide, or both, with most patients given both.

The length of the CDR3 is 16 residues. Trimming removed 2 bases at V and 9 bases at J, with 20 bases between. Germline loops: CDR1 PRHDT, CDR2 FYEKMQ (reference sequence). The data were produced by immunoSEQ multiplex PCR, yet TCRdb's version contains in-frame clones alone and is incomplete. The top ten clones hold 10% to 15% of a sample with over 45,000 clones, over 65% of them seen once. The time point denotes: week 35, safety follow-up. A single vaccine dose contained 300 ug of mutant IDH1 20-mer peptide, and topical imiquimod was used with it. Eight vaccinations went to patients in weeks 1, 3, 5, 7, 11, 15, 19, 23.

This chain joins TRBV13 and TRBJ2-1; D remains unclear. This receptor was obtained from a man aged 40-49 years with glioma. This material consisted of PBMCs, taken from a glioma patient whose treatment included an IDH1 peptide vaccine. The CDR3 loop reads CASSLMGMSGEVEQFF. The DNA for the CDR3 is TGTGCCAGCAGCTTAATGGGGATGTCGGGCGAAGTTGAGCAGTTCTTC.